A selection of T cell receptor beta chains follows, all from one sample in a study of CD8 T cells in ankylosing spondylitis. One entry per CDR3 protein, called by TCRdb with MiXCR from the 5' RACE reads. The sample contains about 340,000 distinct CDR3 sequences, about 15% of which appear only once. The sample consisted of blood, either unsorted or a sorted T cell fraction (not recorded which). The receptors were gathered from a male donor with ankylosing spondylitis or in good health (not recorded which). Each CDR3 is given with its conserved first and last residue. The order of the fields is clone size, V gene, D gene, J gene, CDR3 DNA, CDR3 protein. The D gene is left open where the match is weak. Clone size is shown for a subset of rows, as once, few, many or a class of expanded clone.

-	TRBV6-2/TRBV6-3	TRBD2	TRBJ2-1	TGTGCCAGCAGTTACCCACCCGGGACTAGCGGGAGGGCTAATGAGCAGTTCTTC	CASSYPPGTSGRANEQFF
few	TRBV28	-	TRBJ2-7	TGTGCCAGCAGTCCTACGGGGTACCAAAGCTCCTACGAGCAGTACTTC	CASSPTGYQSSYEQYF
many	TRBV5-1	-	TRBJ1-1	TGCGCCAGCAGCAAGGACAGCGTAAAGGGGAACACTGAAGCTTTCTTT	CASSKDSVKGNTEAFF
-	TRBV20-1	TRBD1	TRBJ2-7	TGCAGTGCTTATAGTACCGGGACAGGGGGCAACGAGCAGTACTTC	CSAYSTGTGGNEQYF
-	TRBV4-2	-	TRBJ2-5	TGTGCCAGCAGCCCGTCTGGTCGGGGCCAAGAGACCCAGTACTTC	CASSPSGRGQETQYF
few	TRBV27	-	TRBJ2-4	TGTGCCAGCAGTTTATGGGGGGGGCCTGGGGACATTCAGTACTTC	CASSLWGGPGDIQYF
-	TRBV20-1	TRBD1	TRBJ2-7	TGCAGTGCTAGACGGGACAGGGAAGAGCAGTACTTC	CSARRDREEQYF
-	TRBV4-2	-	TRBJ2-3	TGTGCCAGCAGCCAAGGCTATGCAGATACGCAGTATTTT	CASSQGYADTQYF
-	TRBV12-3/TRBV12-4	-	TRBJ1-5	TGTGCCAGCACCTTCCGGGGGGCAAATAATCAGCCCCAGCATTTT	CASTFRGANNQPQHF
few	TRBV10-1	-	TRBJ1-1	TGCGCCAGCAGGGGGGCTGGGAAGACTGAAGCTTTCTTT	CASRGAGKTEAFF
many	TRBV12-3/TRBV12-4	-	TRBJ1-3	TGTGCCAGCAGTTTAGAGCTGGGGGGAGCTGGAAACACCATATATTTT	CASSLELGGAGNTIYF
-	TRBV27	-	TRBJ1-1	TGTGCCAGCCCCATAGCGGGACGTCCGAACACTGAAGCTTTCTTT	CASPIAGRPNTEAFF
-	TRBV15	-	TRBJ2-3	TGTGCCACCAGCAGAGAGTGGACAGGCACAGATACGCAGTATTTT	CATSREWTGTDTQYF
-	TRBV20-1	-	TRBJ2-3	TGCAGTGCTAGAGACCCTAGGGGGTCGAGCACAGATACGCAGTATTTT	CSARDPRGSSTDTQYF
few	TRBV3-1	-	TRBJ1-3	TGTGCCAGCAGCCCTACATGGGGTGATGGAAACACCATATATTTT	CASSPTWGDGNTIYF
-	TRBV3-1	TRBD2	TRBJ2-2	TGTGCCAGCAGCCAATCGGGACTAGCGGGATATCATGGCGGGGAGCTGTTTTTT	CASSQSGLAGYHGGELFF
-	TRBV20-1	-	TRBJ2-5	TGCAGTGCTCCGATAGGACAGGGGGGACTAGCAGCTACATGGGTCGCGGAGACCCAGTACTTC	CSAPIGQGGLAATWVAETQYF
-	TRBV7-9	-	TRBJ1-3	TGTGCCAGCAGCTGGCAGGCGTTTCCAGGAAACACCATATATTTT	CASSWQAFPGNTIYF
few	TRBV10-3	-	TRBJ2-7	TGTGCCATCAAAACAGGGAAGGGCGAGCAGTACTTC	CAIKTGKGEQYF
-	TRBV6-5	TRBD2	TRBJ2-1	TGTGCCAGCAGTTTCCAACATCCAGCGGGGCCGGGGGGTGAGCAGTTCTTC	CASSFQHPAGPGGEQFF
-	TRBV14	-	TRBJ2-3	TGTGCCAGCAGCCAAGATGGTTTTTACACAGATACGCAGTATTTT	CASSQDGFYTDTQYF
many	TRBV7-9	TRBD2	TRBJ2-1	TGTGCCAGCAGCTTAGTTCGACTAGCGGGGGTAAAGTTCTTC	CASSLVRLAGVKFF
-	TRBV20-1	-	TRBJ2-5	TGCAGTGCTAGAGCAGGATACGAGACCCAGTACTTC	CSARAGYETQYF
many	TRBV10-3	-	TRBJ1-5	TGTGCCATCAGTGAGTCGGGTGGGGCTAATCAGCCCCAGCATTTT	CAISESGGANQPQHF
-	TRBV5-6	-	TRBJ2-5	TGTGCCAGCAGCTCACACCTCCTAAGACAAGTAGAGACCCAGTACTTC	CASSSHLLRQVETQYF
-	TRBV18	TRBD1	TRBJ2-5	TGTGCCAGCTCACGGACCGGGACAGGCCGCCAAGAGACCCAGTACTTC	CASSRTGTGRQETQYF
-	TRBV30	-	TRBJ2-1	TGTGCCTGGACCCCGCGGCGGTACAATGAGCAGTTCTTC	CAWTPRRYNEQFF
-	TRBV10-3	-	TRBJ2-5	TGTGCCAGCCGAGAGGGGCCTCAAGAGACCCAGTACTTC	CASREGPQETQYF
few	TRBV6-2/TRBV6-3	-	TRBJ2-5	TGTGCCAGCAGACGCCCAGCAGCGTACCAAGAGACCCAGTACTTC	CASRRPAAYQETQYF
-	TRBV19	-	TRBJ2-7	TGTGCCAGTAGTATGGGATCCACCTACGAGCAGTACTTC	CASSMGSTYEQYF
few	TRBV15	-	TRBJ1-2	TGTGCCACCAGCGCAGGAGGGCTCGGCTATGGCTACACCTTC	CATSAGGLGYGYTF
-	TRBV2	-	TRBJ1-2	TGTGCCAGCAGTGTTAGGTACGTCGACTATGGCTACACCTTC	CASSVRYVDYGYTF
-	TRBV29-1	-	TRBJ2-3	TGCAGCGGCTTGACAGACACAGATACGCAGTATTTT	CSGLTDTDTQYF
-	TRBV20-1	-	TRBJ1-2	TGCAGTGCAGGGGAGGGCGCTAACTATGGCTACACCTTC	CSAGEGANYGYTF
-	TRBV19	TRBD2	TRBJ2-1	TGTGCCAGTCATAGCGGGGGGGCTGATGAGCAGTTCTTC	CASHSGGADEQFF
-	TRBV20-1	TRBD2	TRBJ2-1	TGCAGTGCTATAGTGACGACTAGCGGGGGCCTTTTCTACAATGAGCAGTTCTTC	CSAIVTTSGGLFYNEQFF
-	TRBV29-1	-	TRBJ2-7	TGCAGCGTAGCTACCGGGAACTACGAGCAGTACTTC	CSVATGNYEQYF
few	TRBV12-3/TRBV12-4	TRBD2	TRBJ2-7	TGTGCCAGCAGAACGGGACTAGCGGGAGATCACGAGCAGTACTTC	CASRTGLAGDHEQYF
few	TRBV4-1	-	TRBJ2-5	TGCGCCAGCAGCCAAGATGTAACAGCTGGGGGGACCCAGTACTTC	CASSQDVTAGGTQYF
-	TRBV2	TRBD2	TRBJ2-1	TGTGCCAGCAGGGGACTAGCGGGAAAAGTCTCCTACAATGAGCAGTTCTTC	CASRGLAGKVSYNEQFF
few	TRBV29-1	-	TRBJ1-1	TGCAGCGTTGGGGGCAGTCTCACTGAAGCTTTCTTT	CSVGGSLTEAFF
-	TRBV20-1	TRBD1	TRBJ2-7	TGCAGTGCTTCAGGGGGTCAAGCCTACGAGCAGTACTTC	CSASGGQAYEQYF
few	TRBV5-1	TRBD1	TRBJ2-3	TGCGCCAGCAGCCGAGGGACAGAGCAAGGGACAGATACGCAGTATTTT	CASSRGTEQGTDTQYF
-	TRBV25-1	-	TRBJ2-3	TGTGCCAGCAGTGACCAGCGGAGCACAGATACGCAGTATTTT	CASSDQRSTDTQYF
few	TRBV2	-	TRBJ2-5	TGTGCCAGCAGTGATTCCGTGCGGGGGCCACAAGAGACCCAGTACTTC	CASSDSVRGPQETQYF
-	TRBV4-1	-	TRBJ2-2	TGCGCCAGCAGCCAAGGGGGGAAGCGGTGGGGGAACACCGGGGAGCTGTTTTTT	CASSQGGKRWGNTGELFF
-	TRBV19	-	TRBJ2-1	TGTGCCAGTAGTATAGCTGGGGCATACAATGAGCAGTTCTTC	CASSIAGAYNEQFF
few	TRBV27	TRBD1	TRBJ2-1	TGTGCCAGCAGGGGACAGGGGGTTTATGAGCAGTTCTTC	CASRGQGVYEQFF
few	TRBV25-1	-	TRBJ2-3	TGTGCCAGCAGCCCGGGACACATCACAGATACGCAGTATTTT	CASSPGHITDTQYF
few	TRBV6-1	-	TRBJ2-7	TGTGCCTCCACCCGGGGGCAAGATTCGGGCGAGCAGTACTTC	CASTRGQDSGEQYF
many	TRBV10-3	TRBD2	TRBJ2-7	TGTGCCATCAGTGAGTCTTCCCTAGCGGGGGTATCTTACGAGCAGTACTTC	CAISESSLAGVSYEQYF
-	TRBV7-9	-	TRBJ1-1	TGTGCCAGCAGCCTCGTAGGGCTGGCGAACACTGAAGCTTTCTTT	CASSLVGLANTEAFF
many	TRBV5-1	-	TRBJ1-1	TGCGCCAGCAAGATACAAGGGACAACCCACACTGAAGCTTTCTTT	CASKIQGTTHTEAFF
-	TRBV12-3/TRBV12-4	-	TRBJ1-1	TGTGCCAGCAGTTTTGGTAGAAACCTAGGCACTGAAGCTTTCTTT	CASSFGRNLGTEAFF
-	TRBV5-1	-	TRBJ2-2	TGCGCCAGCAGCGAGAATCCCGGGGAGCTGTTTTTT	CASSENPGELFF
few	TRBV12-3/TRBV12-4	-	TRBJ2-3	TGTGCCAGCAGTTTAAGTCTAGCCCGCACAGATACGCAGTATTTT	CASSLSLARTDTQYF
-	TRBV3-1	-	TRBJ1-1	TGTGCCAGCAGCCACTTGACACGCCCGGTGAACACTGAAGCTTTCTTT	CASSHLTRPVNTEAFF
-	TRBV10-3	TRBD2	TRBJ2-1	TGTGCCATCAGTGAGTATAGCGGGGGGCACGATGAGCAGTTCTTC	CAISEYSGGHDEQFF
-	TRBV12-3/TRBV12-4	-	TRBJ2-2	TGTGCCAGCAGTTCCTCCCCTCCTGACAGAACCGGGGAGCTGTTTTTT	CASSSSPPDRTGELFF
few	TRBV12-3/TRBV12-4	-	TRBJ1-3	TGTGCCAGCAGTACTATCCCCTCTGGAAACACCATATATTTT	CASSTIPSGNTIYF